The entry below gives a single T cell receptor (beta chain) sequence along with its context. Its matching antigen is unknown. The data were obtained in a study of T cells after yellow fever vaccination. Study-wide context: SMART-Seq v4 Ultra Low Input handled preparation of low-cell-number fractions.

Trimming left V 2 bases short and J 6 bases short, with 21 bases between. This CDR3 comprises 17 residues. CDR1 is MNHEY, CDR2 SVGEGT, per germline. A single record per CDR3 protein comes from TCRdb applying MiXCR to the 5' RACE reads. The repertoire holds 150,000 to 200,000 distinct CDR3 sequences, with roughly a tenth as singletons. Study-level findings and limits: Most clones from primary vaccination resurfaced after the booster (around 97% CD4, approximately 87% CD8). There was a small share of clonotypes that showed up in both the CD4 and CD8 compartments.

This chain uses TRBV6-2 or TRBV6-3 with TRBJ2-3; tentatively, D is TRBD2 (5 bases). The input for sequencing was CD8+ T cells sorted from PBMCs, taken 45 days after the yellow fever booster vaccination. The TCR sequence derives from a man younger than 30 who received the YFV17D yellow fever vaccine. The CDR3 nucleotides read TGTGCCAGCAGTTACGATTCTCCGGGGTACCCTGCGGATACGCAGTATTTT. This sequence encodes CASSYDSPGYPADTQYF.